This TCR beta chain was retrieved from a study of blood T cell repertoires in COVID-19. As for the study in general: Some COVID-19 samples were acute and others convalescent; all came from the United States, Italy and Spain. In each case, the material was cDNA or gDNA derived from T cells, B-cell-depleted T cells, or PBMCs.

The Seattle patients joined while their infection was active and were tracked longitudinally afterward. Authors' methods: How many nucleated cells were present was estimated from reference gene primer amplification. Using immunoSEQ multiplex PCR, the repertoire was profiled, and TCRdb retains in-frame clones only, with some absent. The DNA gave D and trimming, while V, J and clone size come from that table. Seen here are 90,000 or so clones, around 88% observed once, and the top ten hold about 16%. The V end lost 7 bases, the J end lost 4 bases, and 19 bases lay between the germline ends. Looked up from germline, CDR1 is LNHDA and CDR2 is SQIVND (reference sequence). The CDR3 spans 15 residues.

This clonotype was sampled from a woman in her sixties or seventies with COVID-19, enrolled during active disease. The chain is built from TRBV19 and TRBJ1-1, with unresolved D. Specimen: peripheral blood. CDR3 in amino acids: CASTPQEGKSTEAFF. CDR3 DNA: TGTGCCAGTACCCCGCAGGAGGGAAAGAGCACTGAAGCTTTCTTT.